The TCR beta chain under discussion was sequenced for a study of blood T cell repertoires in COVID-19. As regards this clone: An end of the junction differs from the germline gene, which may be a read error.

This CDR3 spans 9 amino acids. Germline CDR1 and CDR2: SQVTM and ANQGSEA. TCRdb's copy holds only in-frame clones and misses some; the assay was immunoSEQ multiplex PCR. The sample gives 190,000 or so clones, almost 85% of which show up once; 6.9% is in the top ten. The sequenced sample consisted of peripheral blood. The source of this sequence is a human donor with acute or convalescent COVID-19. The donor label of this sample is uncertain. The chain is built from TRBV29-1 and TRBJ1-1; 7 nucleotides match TRBD1. The chain's CDR3 is CSVEGQGGF. In nucleotides, the CDR3 is TGCAGCGTTGAAGGACAGGGTGGCTTT.